What follows are 12 T cell receptor beta chains derived from one specimen sequenced in a study of CD8+CD57+ T cells in acquired aplastic anemia. Profiling that covered TCR beta VDJ and CDR3 relied on genomic DNA as its template. TCRdb reanalysed the reads using MiXCR and keeps one entry per CDR3 protein. The table has about 40,000 distinct CDR3 sequences, 63% seen once. Only patients with CD8+CD57+ cell expansion on flow cytometry were chosen for sequencing. Source material: sorted CD4+, CD8+, or CD8+CD57+ T cells (not recorded which) from PBMCs. These receptors were taken from a human donor with aplastic anemia.

The chain has TRBV6-1 and TRBJ1-1; D is possibly TRBD1 (6 bases). The germline V gene has CDR1 MNHNS and CDR2 SASEGT. The CDR3 consists of 12 residues. V lost 10 bases and J 4 bases, leaving 13 bases between the germline ends. CDR3 in amino acids: CATAIRGTEAFF. The CDR3 bases are TGTGCCACCGCTATCAGGGGCACTGAAGCTTTCTTT.

This clonotype has more than one count but fewer than ten. The J gene is TRBJ1-1, the V gene TRBV29-1; D is possibly TRBD1 (5 bases). V was cut by 6 bases and J by 7 bases, with 9 bases left in between. CDR1 is SQVTM and CDR2 is ANQGSEA in the germline V gene. The CDR3 has 10 amino acids. In nucleotides, the CDR3 is TGCAGCGTGGTGACAGTTGAAGCTTTCTTT. This translates into CSVVTVEAFF. Full variable domain (outside the CDR3, taken from reference TRBV29-1 and TRBJ1-1): SAVISQKPSRDICQRGTSLTIQCQVDSQVTMMFWYRQQPGQSLTLIATANQGSEATYESGFVIDKFPISRPNLTFSTLTVSNMSPEDSSIYLCSVVTVEAFFGQGTRLTVV.

For this clonotype: Germline is not matched at one junction end, which may reflect a read error. The chain is built from TRBV10-3 and TRBJ2-1, with D possibly matching TRBD1 (6 bases). This CDR3 has 15 residues. The V gene's germline CDR1 is ENHRY and CDR2 SYGVKD. The CDR3: CATSDSTGTIDDQFF. CDR3 DNA sequence: TGTGCCACCAGTGATTCTACCGGGACAATTGATGATCAGTTCTTC.

The sample holds many counts of this clonotype. V is TRBV7-3 and J is TRBJ1-6; D is unresolved. The CDR3 consists of 17 residues. Germline CDR1 and CDR2: SGHTA and FQGTGA. Trimming stripped 5 bases from V and 1 base from J, with 15 bases between. In DNA, the CDR3 is TGTGCCAGCAGCCCAGGAGTCGCGGGTTCCTATAATTCACCCCTCCACTTT. Translated: CASSPGVAGSYNSPLHF.

The chain carries TRBV2 and TRBJ1-2; no definite D call. Germline V lookup: CDR1 SNHLY, CDR2 FYNNEI. V was shortened by 4 bases and J by 3 bases, with 12 bases between the two germline ends. This CDR3 is 14 amino acids long. The chain's CDR3 is CASSVLGADYGYTF. The CDR3 region has the DNA TGTGCCAGCAGTGTGCTCGGCGCCGACTATGGCTACACCTTC. Filled out from reference TRBV2 and TRBJ1-2, the complete variable domain reads EPEVTQTPSHQVTQMGQEVILRCVPISNHLYFYWYRQILGQKVEFLVSFYNNEISEKSEIFDDQFSVERPDGSNFTLKIRSTKLEDSAMYFCASSVLGADYGYTFGSGTRLTVV.

This clonotype was detected once. A much larger clone differs from this one at a single base, so this may be a read error. The chain has TRBV12-3 or TRBV12-4 and TRBJ1-4; D is possibly TRBD1 (5 bases). This CDR3 region has 12 residues. Between the trimmed V and J ends, which lost 4 bases and 8 bases, there was a span of 8 bases. The CDR3 coding sequence is TGTGCCAGCAGTTCAGACAGCGAAAAACTGTTTTTT. This sequence encodes CASSSDSEKLFF.

The chain links TRBV25-1 to TRBJ2-5, with D tentatively TRBD1 (5 bases). Germline-derived CDR1 and CDR2 are MGHDK and SYGVNS. The CDR3 spans 15 residues. Deletions cut 2 bases from V and 2 bases from J, with 12 bases between. CDR3 amino acids: CASSEGLPGQETQYF. CDR3 sequence (DNA): TGTGCCAGCAGTGAAGGTCTTCCAGGGCAAGAGACCCAGTACTTC.

V usage is TRBV12-3 or TRBV12-4 and J usage is TRBJ2-7; D gene uncertain. The CDR3 runs to 12 residues. Deletions cut 5 bases from V and 5 bases from J, with 10 bases between. CDR3 residues: CASSRLTHEQYF. The CDR3 region has the DNA TGTGCCAGCAGTCGCTTAACTCACGAGCAGTACTTC.

This clonotype was seen at least ten times. CDR3 coding DNA: TGTGCCAGCAGCTTAGACCCAGGTCGGGAGACCCAGTACTTC. Translation gives CASSLDPGRETQYF. The chain is built from TRBV11-2 and TRBJ2-5, with no clear D. Germline V gene data show CDR1 as SGHAT and CDR2 as FQNNGV. The CDR3 is 14 amino acids. The V end lost 0 bases, the J end lost 5 bases, and 10 bases lay between the germline ends.

This clonotype was counted many times. The chain links TRBV6-1 to TRBJ2-7; a possible D gene is TRBD2 (5 bases). The CDR3 spans 16 residues. Germline values: CDR1 MNHNS, CDR2 SASEGT. V was trimmed by 0 bases and J by 0 bases, leaving 12 bases between them. CDR3: CASSEASGIGSYEQYF. CDR3 in DNA: TGTGCCAGCAGTGAAGCCTCGGGGATAGGCTCCTACGAGCAGTACTTC.

This chain joins TRBV19 and TRBJ2-1; 9 bases align to TRBD2. After removal of 3 bases from V and 5 bases from J, the junction contained 2 bases not matched to a gene. CDR1 and CDR2 from the germline V gene are LNHDA and SQIVND (reference sequence). This CDR3 is built from 14 residues. Here the CDR3 reads CASSISGGDNEQFF. CDR3 nucleotide sequence: TGTGCCAGTAGTATTAGCGGGGGAGACAATGAGCAGTTCTTC.

This clonotype occurred a few times. The chain links TRBV24-1 to TRBJ2-5; the D gene is possibly TRBD2 (5 bases). Per the germline V gene, CDR1 is KGHDR and CDR2 is SFDVKD. CDR3 size: 14 residues. V shed 4 bases and J shed 5 bases, with 13 bases lying between them. As DNA, the CDR3 is TGTGCCACCAGTGACCAGACTACTGGGGAGACCCAGTACTTC. Protein product: CATSDQTTGETQYF.